Listed below are T cell receptor beta chains from one sample, sequenced in a study of T cell responses to AZD1222 COVID-19 vaccine. Libraries were prepared by immunoSEQ multiplex PCR; TCRdb keeps only in-frame clonotypes and omits some of them. The profile shows about 180,000 clones, approximately 86% of them singletons. Here the sequenced sample was peripheral blood, taken on day 0 of AZD1222 vaccination. These TCRs come from an adult in good health. CDR3s include the opening cysteine and the closing phenylalanine or tryptophan. The D gene is left open where the match is weak.

J	D	V	CDR3	DNA
TRBJ2-7	TRBD2	TRBV28	CASSPPLWAGGPGYEQYF	TGTGCCAGCAGTCCCCCTTTATGGGCGGGAGGCCCCGGTTACGAGCAGTACTTC
TRBJ1-6	-	TRBV7-3	CASSRTANSPLHF	TGTGCCAGCAGCAGGACAGCTAATTCACCCCTCCACTTT
TRBJ2-5	-	TRBV9	CASSVAWGGGETQYF	TGTGCCAGCAGCGTAGCGTGGGGAGGGGGCGAGACCCAGTACTTC
TRBJ2-7	-	TRBV29-1	CSVSDSEQYF	TGCAGCGTTTCAGATAGCGAGCAGTACTTC
TRBJ2-7	TRBD1	TRBV11-1	CASSFRDRDHEQYF	TGTGCCAGCAGTTTCCGGGACAGGGACCACGAGCAGTACTTC
TRBJ2-5	TRBD1	TRBV18	CASSVGQGETQYF	TGTGCCAGCTCAGTGGGACAGGGAGAGACCCAGTACTTC
TRBJ1-4	-	TRBV18	CASSPRLGNEKLFF	TGTGCCAGCTCACCTCGACTTGGAAATGAAAAACTGTTTTTT
TRBJ2-2	TRBD1	TRBV2	CASTRDRTNTGELFF	TGTGCCAGCACCCGGGACAGAACAAACACCGGGGAGCTGTTTTTT
TRBJ1-3	-	TRBV28	CASSLAGSSGNTIYF	TGTGCCAGCAGTTTGGCCGGGAGCTCTGGAAACACCATATATTTT
TRBJ2-2	-	TRBV19	CASKKAPNTGELFF	TGTGCCAGTAAAAAGGCGCCCAACACCGGGGAGCTGTTTTTT